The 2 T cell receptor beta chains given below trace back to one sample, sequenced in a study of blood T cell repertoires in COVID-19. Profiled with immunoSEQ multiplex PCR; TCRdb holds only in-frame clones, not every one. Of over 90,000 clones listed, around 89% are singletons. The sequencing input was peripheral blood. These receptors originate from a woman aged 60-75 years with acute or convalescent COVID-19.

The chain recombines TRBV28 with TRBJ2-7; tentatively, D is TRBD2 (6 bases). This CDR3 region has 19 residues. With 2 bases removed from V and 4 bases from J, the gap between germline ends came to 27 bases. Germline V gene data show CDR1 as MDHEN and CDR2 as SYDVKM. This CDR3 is CASSLIVGGGRSGLYEQYF. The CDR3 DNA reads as TGTGCCAGCAGTTTAATTGTAGGTGGAGGGCGGTCGGGTCTGTACGAGCAGTACTTC.

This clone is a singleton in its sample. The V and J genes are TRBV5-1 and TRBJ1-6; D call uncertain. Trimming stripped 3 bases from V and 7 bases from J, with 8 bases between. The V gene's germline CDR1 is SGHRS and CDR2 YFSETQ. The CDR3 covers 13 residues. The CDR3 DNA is TGCGCCAGCAGCTCCGACTCAAATTCACCCCTCCACTTT. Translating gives CASSSDSNSPLHF.